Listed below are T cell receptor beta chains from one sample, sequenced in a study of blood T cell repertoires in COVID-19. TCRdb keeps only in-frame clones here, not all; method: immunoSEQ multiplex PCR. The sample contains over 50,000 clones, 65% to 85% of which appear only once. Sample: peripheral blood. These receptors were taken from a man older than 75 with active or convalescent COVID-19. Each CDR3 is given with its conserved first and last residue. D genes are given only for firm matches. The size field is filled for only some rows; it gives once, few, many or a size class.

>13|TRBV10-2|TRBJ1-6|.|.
TGCGCCAGCAGTCAGGGGCCTAGCTCACCCCTCCACTTT
CASSQGPSSPLHF
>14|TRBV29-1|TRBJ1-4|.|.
TGCAGCGTTGAAACTCGGACAGAAGGTGAAAAACTGTTTTTT
CSVETRTEGEKLFF
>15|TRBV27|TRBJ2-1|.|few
TGTGCCAGCAGTTTACGAGGGGGCTCCTACAATGAGCAGTTCTTC
CASSLRGGSYNEQFF
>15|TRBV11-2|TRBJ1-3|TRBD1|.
TGTGCCAGCAGCCGGGACAGCTCTGTGGGAAACACCATATATTTT
CASSRDSSVGNTIYF
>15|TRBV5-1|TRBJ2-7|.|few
TGCGCCAGCAGTAGTTTGGAAGGGGCCTCCTACGAGCAGTACTTC
CASSSLEGASYEQYF
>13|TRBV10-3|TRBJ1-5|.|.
TGTGCCATCAGCGAAGGGGTGGGTCAGCCCCAGCATTTT
CAISEGVGQPQHF
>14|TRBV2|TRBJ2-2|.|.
TGTGCCAGCAGGGGAGGTACGAACACCGGGGAGCTGTTTTTT
CASRGGTNTGELFF
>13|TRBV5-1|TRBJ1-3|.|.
TGCGCCAGCAGCCCGCGCTCTGGAAACACCATATATTTT
CASSPRSGNTIYF
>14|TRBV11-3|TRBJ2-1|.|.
TGTGCCAGCAGCTTAGATAGCTCTTACAATGAGCAGTTCTTC
CASSLDSSYNEQFF
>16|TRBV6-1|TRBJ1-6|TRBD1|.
TGTGCCAGCAGTGAAGAAGAGGACAGGAATAATTCACCCCTCCACTTT
CASSEEEDRNNSPLHF
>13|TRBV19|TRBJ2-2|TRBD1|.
TGTGCCAGCGCTACAGGGGCCCCCGGGGAGCTGTTTTTT
CASATGAPGELFF
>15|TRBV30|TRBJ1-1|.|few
TGTGCCTGGAGTGTAAACTATCTTATGAACACTGAAGCTTTCTTT
CAWSVNYLMNTEAFF
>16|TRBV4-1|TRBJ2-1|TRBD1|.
TGCGCCAGCAAAGACAGGGGGGGAAAAAGCTACAATGAGCAGTTCTTC
CASKDRGGKSYNEQFF
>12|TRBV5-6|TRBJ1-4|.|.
TGTGCCAGCAGTCTAATGAATGAAAAACTGTTTTTT
CASSLMNEKLFF
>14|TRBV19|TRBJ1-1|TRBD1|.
TGTGCCAGTAGTATCCTCACAGGGGGGACTGAAGCTTTCTTT
CASSILTGGTEAFF
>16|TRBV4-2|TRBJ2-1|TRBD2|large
TGTGCCAGCAGCCAAGGGGAGGGAGTTATCTACAATGAGCAGTTCTTC
CASSQGEGVIYNEQFF
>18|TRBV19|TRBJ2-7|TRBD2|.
TGTGCCAGTAGTCATCATCCTAGCGGGAGTCTTAGTGGATACGAGCAGTACTTC
CASSHHPSGSLSGYEQYF
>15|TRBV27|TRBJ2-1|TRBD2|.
TGTGCCAGCAGTCCACGGGGACTAGCGGAGAATGAGCAGTTCTTC
CASSPRGLAENEQFF
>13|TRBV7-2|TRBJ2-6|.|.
TGTGCCAGCAGCTTCTTTGGGGCCAACGTCCTGACTTTC
CASSFFGANVLTF
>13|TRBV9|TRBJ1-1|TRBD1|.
TGTGCCAGCAGCGTCCGACAGGGGGGAGAAGCTTTCTTT
CASSVRQGGEAFF
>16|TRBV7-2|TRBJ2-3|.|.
TGTGCCAGCAGCTTAGCTTCAGGGGCTGGGACAGATACGCAGTATTTT
CASSLASGAGTDTQYF
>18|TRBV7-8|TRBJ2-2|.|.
TGTGCCAGCAGCTTACCGACAGCCCGGGACAACCAAGCCGGGGAGCTGTTTTTT
CASSLPTARDNQAGELFF
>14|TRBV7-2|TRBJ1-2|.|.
TGTGCCAGCAGTCCTATGACAGAGAACTATGGCTACACCTTC
CASSPMTENYGYTF